The next 21 T cell receptor beta chains were all read from a single sample in a study of T-cell reconstitution after alpha-beta-depleted transplantation in children. A TCRbeta library incorporating unique molecular identifiers was prepared. TCRdb fed the PCR reads into MiXCR, producing one record per CDR3 protein. The sample consists of around 490,000 distinct CDR3 sequences, 9.5% to 12% of them appearing once. The sequencing here drew on PBMCs, mostly from graft donor cells, taken 180 days after TCRalphabeta/CD19-depleted stem cell transplant. The receptors come from a female patient aged 2-9 years who had a stem cell transplant for aplastic anemia, so the T cells may come from the graft donor.

This clonotype was detected ten times or more. The CDR3 nucleotides are TGTGCCAGCAGTTACCTAACCTCGGCATCTGAAGCTTTCTTT. This codes for CASSYLTSASEAFF. This sequence joins TRBV6-2 or TRBV6-3 and TRBJ1-1; no firm D call. This CDR3 region has 14 residues. Trimming left V 2 bases short and J 6 bases short, with 13 bases between. CDR1 is MNHEY, CDR2 SVGEGT, per germline.

This clonotype was detected a few times. V and J are TRBV14 and TRBJ2-2; a possible D gene is TRBD2 (6 bases). Germline V gene data show CDR1 as SGHDN and CDR2 as FVKESK. The CDR3 is 17 amino acids. Trimming stripped 0 bases from V and 8 bases from J, with 19 bases between. In DNA form, the CDR3 reads TGTGCCAGCAGCCAAGATTGGCCGGGACTGAAGTCGGGGGAGCTGTTTTTT. Translated, it gives CASSQDWPGLKSGELFF.

The chain couples TRBV15 to TRBJ1-2; 7 nucleotides agree with TRBD1. J gave up 4 bases and V 5 bases, and 7 bases lay outside the gene matches. CDR1 is LNHNV and CDR2 is YYDKDF in the germline V gene (reference sequence). The CDR3 loop spans 14 amino acids. The chain's CDR3 is CATSEQGNGYGYTF. CDR3 DNA: TGTGCCACCAGCGAACAGGGGAACGGCTATGGCTACACCTTC. Full variable domain (rest looked up from reference TRBV15 and TRBJ1-2): DAMVIQNPRYQVTQFGKPVTLSCSQTLNHNVMYWYQQKSSQAPKLLFHYYDKDFNNEADTPDNFQSRRPNTSFCFLDIRSPGLGDTAMYLCATSEQGNGYGYTFGSGTRLTVV.

V gene TRBV21-1 combines with J gene TRBJ2-7; the DNA was not compared with TRBD1, the D call given in the table. TRBV21-1 is tagged as a pseudogene. This CDR3 has 17 residues. The CDR3 nucleotides read TGTGCCAGCAGCACGCTAAGACAGGGGGTCCGGTCCTACGAGCAGTACGTC. Its protein is CASSTLRQGVRSYEQYV.

This clonotype has just a few counts. The CDR3, as DNA: TGTGCCAGCACCGGACAGGGCGAAGCTTTCTTT. Its translation is CASTGQGEAFF. This sequence joins TRBV28 and TRBJ1-1; the match to TRBD1 covers 8 bases. The CDR3 runs 11 residues. Germline V gene data show CDR1 as MDHEN and CDR2 as SYDVKM. After removal of 7 bases from V and 8 bases from J, the junction contained 3 bases not matched to a gene.

This clonotype was found a few times. V and J are TRBV7-2 and TRBJ1-2; D is unclear. Trimming took 1 base from V and 7 from J, leaving 13 bases between them. The V gene's germline CDR1 is SGHTA and CDR2 FQGNSA. This CDR3 is 14 amino acids long. The CDR3: CASSLGFFGVGYTF. The DNA of the CDR3 is TGTGCCAGCAGCTTAGGATTTTTCGGGGTTGGCTACACCTTC. Using reference TRBV7-2 and TRBJ1-2 for the parts outside the CDR3, the full variable domain is GAGVSQSPSNKVTEKGKDVELRCDPISGHTALYWYRQSLGQGLEFLIYFQGNSAPDKSGLPSDRFSAERTGGSVSTLTIQRTQQEDSAVYLCASSLGFFGVGYTFGSGTRLTVV.

In its sample, this clonotype was seen many times. The CDR3 DNA reads TGTGCCACCAGCAGAGATTACGGGGGTGCCACTGAAGCTTTCTTT. It specifies CATSRDYGGATEAFF. The V call is TRBV15, the J call TRBJ1-1; perhaps TRBD1 as D (5 bases). The V end lost 0 bases, the J end lost 4 bases, and 12 bases lay between the germline ends. Germline V gives CDR1 LNHNV, CDR2 YYDKDF (reference sequence). CDR3 length: 15 amino acids. Together with reference TRBV15 and TRBJ1-1, the CDR3 gives the full variable domain: DAMVIQNPRYQVTQFGKPVTLSCSQTLNHNVMYWYQQKSSQAPKLLFHYYDKDFNNEADTPDNFQSRRPNTSFCFLDIRSPGLGDTAMYLCATSRDYGGATEAFFGQGTRLTVV.

This clonotype turned up a few times. V usage is TRBV4-3 and J usage is TRBJ2-1; the match to TRBD1 covers 7 bases. The CDR3 loop spans 16 amino acids. The V gene's germline CDR1 is LGHNA and CDR2 YSLEER. The J segment lost 2 bases and the V segment lost 4 bases, leaving 8 bases of the junction unmatched. The CDR3 coding sequence is TGCGCCAGCAGCCGGTCAACAGGGGCGCCCTACAATGAGCAGTTCTTC. It codes for CASSRSTGAPYNEQFF.

The chain combines TRBV9 with TRBJ2-2; no firm D call. Germline V gives CDR1 SGDLS, CDR2 YYNGEE. This CDR3 comprises 15 residues. V lost 2 bases and J lost 0, with 8 bases in between. The CDR3: CASSVFGTNTGELFF. CDR3 bases: TGTGCCAGCAGCGTCTTCGGTACGAACACCGGGGAGCTGTTTTTT.

This chain connects TRBV6-2 or TRBV6-3 to TRBJ2-1; D tentatively reads TRBD1 or TRBD2 (5 bases each). Trimming pared 6 bases from V and 5 bases from J, leaving 17 bases between. The CDR3 runs to 15 residues. Germline CDR1 reads MNHEY; CDR2 reads SVGEGT. CDR3 DNA sequence: TGTGCCAGCAGCCCAGGGACCTTCTCAAACAATGAGCAGTTCTTC. It codes for CASSPGTFSNNEQFF.

This clonotype was seen more than once but under ten times. The V gene is TRBV4-1, the J gene TRBJ1-1; no firm D call. Germline CDR1 MGHRA, CDR2 YSYEKL. The CDR3 length is 13 residues. V lost 0 bases and J lost 5, with 7 bases in between. This CDR3 is CASSQDPPTEAFF. CDR3 nucleotides: TGCGCCAGCAGCCAAGACCCCCCGACTGAAGCTTTCTTT.

This clonotype was counted between two and nine times. This chain links TRBV5-5 with TRBJ2-2; no definite D call. In germline, CDR1 is SGHKS, CDR2 YYEKEE (reference sequence). CDR3 length: 15 amino acids. The V end lost 1 base, the J end lost 5 bases, and 12 bases lay between the germline ends. The CDR3 loop is CASSLRFRYTGELFF. In DNA, the CDR3 is TGTGCCAGCAGCTTGAGGTTCCGGTATACCGGGGAGCTGTTTTTT.

The sample holds a few counts of this clonotype. CDR3 in DNA: TGTGCCAGCAGCTCCCGACAGACAGCGGGCGATACGCAGTATTTT. Amino acids: CASSSRQTAGDTQYF. This rearrangement joins TRBV11-3 to TRBJ2-3; weak D call: TRBD2 (6 bases). The germline CDR1 and CDR2 sequences are SGHNT and YENEEA. The CDR3 covers 15 residues. V lost 4 bases to trimming and J lost 6 bases, with 17 bases between them. The full variable domain, rest sourced from reference TRBV11-3 and TRBJ2-3, is EAGVVQSPRYKIIEKKQPVAFWCNPISGHNTLYWYLQNLGQGPELLIRYENEEAVDDSQLPKDRFSAERLKGVDSTLKIQPAELGDSAVYLCASSSRQTAGDTQYFGPGTRLTVL.

The CDR3 here is CASSQGASGRGGTDTQYF. The CDR3 region has the DNA TGTGCCAGCAGCCAAGGGGCTAGCGGGAGGGGAGGGACAGATACGCAGTATTTT. V gene TRBV2 combines with J gene TRBJ2-3; 12 positions agree with TRBD2. CDR3 length: 18 residues. V shed 6 bases and J 3 bases; nucleotides not matched to a gene: 13. Germline values: CDR1 SNHLY, CDR2 FYNNEI.

The J gene is TRBJ1-1, the V gene TRBV5-5, with unresolved D. The germline V and J ends were trimmed by 4 bases and 3 bases, with 16 bases remaining between them. CDR1 and CDR2 (germline): SGHKS, YYEKEE (reference sequence). The CDR3 runs 15 residues. The CDR3 protein is CASSKVTGWYTEAFF. The CDR3 nucleotides read TGTGCCAGCAGCAAGGTAACCGGGTGGTACACTGAAGCTTTCTTT.

This clonotype was seen only a few times. V usage is TRBV7-3 and J usage is TRBJ2-3; 13 nucleotides line up with TRBD2. Germline V gene data show CDR1 as SGHTA and CDR2 as FQGTGA. J was trimmed by 2 bases and V by 4 bases; bases with no gene match: 9. This CDR3 spans 18 amino acids. The CDR3 sequence is CASSSRTSGGPNTDTQYF. CDR3 DNA sequence: TGTGCCAGCAGCTCAAGGACTAGCGGGGGCCCGAACACAGATACGCAGTATTTT.

This clonotype was seen ten or more times. As DNA, the CDR3 is TGCAGCGTGGGTGGATCGGACAGGGCAGGCTATGGCTACACCTTC. This gives the protein CSVGGSDRAGYGYTF. The chain recombines TRBV29-1 with TRBJ1-2; 8 positions match TRBD1. CDR1 and CDR2 (germline): SQVTM, ANQGSEA. After removal of 6 bases from V and 4 bases from J, the junction contained 13 bases not matched to a gene. CDR3 size: 15 residues.

This clonotype was observed a few times. This chain uses TRBV12-3 or TRBV12-4 with TRBJ2-1; TRBD2 matches at 7 bases. V lost 4 bases and J lost 0; bases outside the gene matches: 9. This CDR3 comprises 17 residues. The CDR3 bases are TGTGCCAGCAGTTCTCGGAAAGCGGGGAGCTCCTACAATGAGCAGTTCTTC. Translation: CASSSRKAGSSYNEQFF.

In this sample, this clonotype turned up a few times. The V call is TRBV7-8, the J call TRBJ2-1; 7 nucleotides agree with TRBD2. Germline CDR1 and CDR2: SGHVS and FQNEAQ. The CDR3 consists of 15 residues. V shed 5 bases and J 9 bases; nucleotides not matched to a gene: 13. The CDR3 reads CASSPRTREGGEQFF. The CDR3 DNA follows: TGTGCCAGCAGCCCTAGGACTAGGGAGGGCGGTGAGCAGTTCTTC.

The chain uses TRBV11-1 and TRBJ2-5; 8 bases agree with TRBD1. In germline, CDR1 is SGHAT, CDR2 FQDESV (reference sequence). V shed 4 bases, J shed 4 bases, and the junction held 8 bases outside the gene matches. The CDR3 totals 15 residues. The CDR3: CASSSRTGNGETQYF. The CDR3 DNA sequence: TGTGCCAGCAGCTCCCGGACAGGGAACGGAGAGACCCAGTACTTC.

This clonotype was counted a few times. This may come from a read error, since a much larger clone is one base off. V gene TRBV12-3 or TRBV12-4 combines with J gene TRBJ2-7; 10 nucleotides align to TRBD1. J was trimmed by 3 bases and V by 2 bases; bases with no gene match: 4. This CDR3 spans 15 amino acids. CDR3 amino acids: CASSLIRDRGYEQYF. In nucleotides, the CDR3 is TGTGCCAGCAGTTTAATCCGGGACAGGGGCTACGAGCAGTACTTC.